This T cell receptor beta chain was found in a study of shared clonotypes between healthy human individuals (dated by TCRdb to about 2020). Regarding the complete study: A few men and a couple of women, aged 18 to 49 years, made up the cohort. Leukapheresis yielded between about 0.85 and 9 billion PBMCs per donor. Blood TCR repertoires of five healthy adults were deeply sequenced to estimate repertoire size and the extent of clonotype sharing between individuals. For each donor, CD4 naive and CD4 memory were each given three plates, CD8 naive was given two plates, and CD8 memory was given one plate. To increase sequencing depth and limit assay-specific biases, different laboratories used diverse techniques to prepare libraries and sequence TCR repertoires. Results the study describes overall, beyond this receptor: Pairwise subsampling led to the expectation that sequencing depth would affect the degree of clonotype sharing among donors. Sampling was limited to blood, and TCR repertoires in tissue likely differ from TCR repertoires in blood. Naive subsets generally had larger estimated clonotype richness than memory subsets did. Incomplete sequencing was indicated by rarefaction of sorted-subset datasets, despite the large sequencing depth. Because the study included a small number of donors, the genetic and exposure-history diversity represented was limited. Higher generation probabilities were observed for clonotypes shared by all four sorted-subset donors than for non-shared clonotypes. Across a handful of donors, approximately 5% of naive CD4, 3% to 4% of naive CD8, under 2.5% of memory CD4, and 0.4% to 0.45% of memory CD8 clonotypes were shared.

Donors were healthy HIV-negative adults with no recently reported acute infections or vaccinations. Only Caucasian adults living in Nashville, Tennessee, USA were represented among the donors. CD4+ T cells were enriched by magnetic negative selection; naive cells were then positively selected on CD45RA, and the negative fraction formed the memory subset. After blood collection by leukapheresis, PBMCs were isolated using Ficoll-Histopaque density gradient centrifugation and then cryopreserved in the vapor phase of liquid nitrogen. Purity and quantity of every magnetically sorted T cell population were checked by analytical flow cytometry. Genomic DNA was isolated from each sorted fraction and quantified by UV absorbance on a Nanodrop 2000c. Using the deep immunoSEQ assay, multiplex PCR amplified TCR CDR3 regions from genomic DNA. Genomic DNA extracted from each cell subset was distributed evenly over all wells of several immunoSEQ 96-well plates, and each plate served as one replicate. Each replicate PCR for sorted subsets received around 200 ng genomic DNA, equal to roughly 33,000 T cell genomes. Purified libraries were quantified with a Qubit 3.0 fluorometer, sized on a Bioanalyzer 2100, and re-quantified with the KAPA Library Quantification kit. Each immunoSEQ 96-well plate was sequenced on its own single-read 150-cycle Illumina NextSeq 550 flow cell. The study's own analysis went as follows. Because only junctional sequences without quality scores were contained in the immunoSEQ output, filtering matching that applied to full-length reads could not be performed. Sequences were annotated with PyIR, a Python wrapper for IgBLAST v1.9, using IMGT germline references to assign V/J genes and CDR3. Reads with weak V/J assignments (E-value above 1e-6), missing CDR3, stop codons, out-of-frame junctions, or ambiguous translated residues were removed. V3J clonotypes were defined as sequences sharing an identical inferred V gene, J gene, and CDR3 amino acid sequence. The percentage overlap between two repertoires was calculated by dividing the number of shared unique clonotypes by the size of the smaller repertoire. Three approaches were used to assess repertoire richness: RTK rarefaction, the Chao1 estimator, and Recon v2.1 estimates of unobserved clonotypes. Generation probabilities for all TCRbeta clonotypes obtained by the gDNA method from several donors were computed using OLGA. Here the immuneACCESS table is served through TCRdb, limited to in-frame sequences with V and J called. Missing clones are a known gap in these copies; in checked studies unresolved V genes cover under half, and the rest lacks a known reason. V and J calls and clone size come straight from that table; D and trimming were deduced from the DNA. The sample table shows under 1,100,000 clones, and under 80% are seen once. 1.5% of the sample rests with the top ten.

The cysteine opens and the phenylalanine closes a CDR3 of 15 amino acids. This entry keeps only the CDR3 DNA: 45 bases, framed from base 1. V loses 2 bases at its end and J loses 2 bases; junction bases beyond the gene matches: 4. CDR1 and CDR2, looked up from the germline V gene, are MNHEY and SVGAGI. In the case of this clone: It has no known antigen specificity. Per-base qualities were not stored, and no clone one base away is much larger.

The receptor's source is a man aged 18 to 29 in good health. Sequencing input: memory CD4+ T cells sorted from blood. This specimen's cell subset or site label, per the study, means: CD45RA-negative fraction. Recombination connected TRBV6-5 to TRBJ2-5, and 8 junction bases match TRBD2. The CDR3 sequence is CASSYGLAGQETQYF. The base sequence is TGTGCCAGCAGTTACGGGCTAGCGGGTCAAGAGACCCAGTACTTC.